A single sample gave rise to the 9 T cell receptor beta chains below, sequenced in a study of tumor and adjacent non-tumor tissue in lung cancer. This sample's RNA came from whole unsorted tissue. Distant lung tissue was collected more than 3 cm away from the tumor edge. A modified ARM-PCR protocol with three rounds of nested PCR amplified TCRbeta. TCRdb re-analysed the multiplex PCR reads in MiXCR, keeping a single row per CDR3 protein. This sample has roughly 82,000 distinct CDR3 sequences, with under 80% found just once. Sequencing used distant non-tumor lung tissue. The receptors were gathered from a woman aged 45-65 years with non-small cell lung cancer.

About this clonotype: One end of the junction is discordant with germline, which a read error may explain. This rearrangement joins TRBV11-2 to TRBJ2-1; D is unresolved. Germline CDR1 reads SGHAT; CDR2 reads FQNNGV. CDR3 length equals 13 residues. The CDR3 loop reads CASSLEAANEKSF. CDR3 nucleotide sequence: TGTGCCAGCAGCTTAGAGGCGGCCAACGAGAAGTCCTTC. The full variable domain, rest sourced from reference TRBV11-2 and TRBJ2-1, is EAGVAQSPRYKIIEKRQSVAFWCNPISGHATLYWYQQILGQGPKLLIQFQNNGVVDDSQLPKDRFSAERLKGVDSTLKIQPAKLEDSAVYLCASSLEAANEKSFGPGTRLTVL.

This clonotype was recorded many times. This chain uses TRBV6-5 with TRBJ2-7; 8 bases are shared with TRBD2. Unmatched junction bases numbered 11, after V lost 10 bases and J lost 6 bases. Germline CDR1 reads MNHEY; CDR2 reads SVGAGI. The length of the CDR3 is 13 residues. CDR3: CATLGTSSGEQYF. CDR3 DNA sequence: TGTGCCACTTTAGGGACTAGTAGTGGCGAGCAGTACTTC.

This clonotype was seen ten or more times. This chain connects TRBV14 to TRBJ1-1, with a possible D match to TRBD1 (5 bases). The CDR3 consists of 13 residues. CDR1 SGHDN and CDR2 FVKESK come from the germline V gene. The germline V and J ends were trimmed by 6 bases and 4 bases, with 12 bases remaining between them. The CDR3 DNA is TGTGCCAGCAGACCTGAGGGGTTCACTGAAGCTTTCTTT. Translation gives CASRPEGFTEAFF.

About this clonotype: The junction departs from the called germline gene at one end, perhaps through a read error. The chain has TRBV6-1 and TRBJ1-5; D possibly corresponds to TRBD1 (6 bases). The V gene's germline CDR1 is MNHNS and CDR2 SASEGT. The CDR3 contains 15 residues. The CDR3 sequence is CASSVGGFGNQPQQF. CDR3 coding DNA: TGTGCCAGCAGTGTAGGGGGATTCGGTAATCAGCCCCAGCAATTT.

Of note for this clonotype: One end of the junction does not line up with germline, which may come from a read error. The CDR3 loop is CSARDIPGELLF. The CDR3 DNA sequence: TGCAGTGCTAGAGATATCCCTGGGGAGCTGTTATTT. This chain links TRBV20-1 with TRBJ2-2; D may be TRBD2 (5 bases). The CDR3 contains 12 residues. Germline CDR1 is DFQATT and CDR2 is SNEGSKA (reference sequence).

J is TRBJ2-2 and V is TRBV28; 8 nucleotides match TRBD1. Germline V CDR1 and CDR2: MDHEN, SYDVKM. The CDR3 spans 18 residues. J gave up 5 bases and V 5 bases, and 16 bases lay outside the gene matches. The DNA for the CDR3 is TGTGCCAGCAGTCCTATTCCCCCAGGCAGGGGGCTTACCGGGGAGCTGTTTTTT. It is translated as CASSPIPPGRGLTGELFF.

Of note for this clonotype: A read error may account for a junction end that differs from germline. The V and J genes are TRBV11-3 and TRBJ1-1; D perhaps matches TRBD1 (5 bases). Per germline, CDR1 SGHNT and CDR2 YENEEA. This CDR3 spans 15 amino acids. CDR3: CVSSQLDIGNTEAFF. The CDR3 DNA sequence: TGTGTCAGCAGCCAACTGGACATCGGTAACACTGAAGCTTTCTTT.

The rearrangement joins TRBV29-1 to TRBJ2-7; 11 bases align to TRBD1. The V gene end was trimmed by 6 bases and the J gene end by 7 bases; junction bases not matched to a gene: 8. This CDR3 region has 13 residues. Germline V lookup: CDR1 SQVTM, CDR2 ANQGSEA. The DNA for the CDR3 is TGCAGCGTCCGGGACAGGGGGATCTATGAGCAGTACTTC. This gives the protein CSVRDRGIYEQYF.

As to this clonotype: The junction departs from the called germline gene at one end, perhaps through a read error. The V and J genes are TRBV20-1 and TRBJ1-4; D is perhaps TRBD1 (6 bases). Germline CDR1 DFQATT, CDR2 SNEGSKA (reference sequence). This CDR3 is built from 15 residues. CDR3 DNA sequence: TGCACTGCTCCGGCAGAGGGGGTGGCTAATGAAAAACTGTTTTTT. Translating gives CTAPAEGVANEKLFF.